The present TCR beta chain was sequenced within a study of T cell responses to AZD1222 COVID-19 vaccine (dated by TCRdb to about 2021). Describing the broader study: AZD1222 recipients given second doses at about 4 weeks or at about 12 weeks were pooled, since spike-specific TCR depth and breadth were not found to differ between the two schedules. TCR sequencing covered roughly 230 trial participants: 207 given two doses of AZD1222 and 26 given two doses of MenACWY control vaccine. Trial participants were enrolled by age into 18-55, 56-69 and 70-plus year subgroups, with about 150, 28 and 57 TCR-sequenced participants respectively. General conclusions and limits of the study: A significant rise in spike-specific TCR breadth and depth was observed after two AZD1222 doses relative to day 0 and relative to MenACWY recipients. Reportedly, close to half of the unique spike-specific TCRs recognized epitopes lying outside the regions that are mutated in the B.1.351 and B.1.1.7 variants. In the small 56-69-year group, the increase in depth fell short of significance, most likely because of low power. Most participants were white British and females outnumbered males, and the authors suggested that clonal diversity may have been underestimated. The vaccine-associated CD4 TCRs covered the entire spike protein, and the dominant responses fell in regions 160-218 and 743-854. No day 14 peak-response samples were available, so repertoires were characterized only after the peak T cell response. Conclusions about previously exposed vaccinees are limited because only a handful of AZD1222 recipients were SARS-CoV-2 seropositive at baseline.

Taken from cysteine to phenylalanine, the CDR3 has 15 residues. CDR3 DNA only is kept here, 45 bases in frame from base 1. CDR1 and CDR2 were assigned from the germline V gene as SNHLY and FYNNEI. A distance of 12 bases separates the germline ends of V and J, which lose 3 bases and 1 base respectively. The CDR3 regions of human TCRbeta chains were analyzed by immunosequencing. Under the source paper's analysis protocol: Repertoire TCRs were checked for matches against a reference library of SARS-CoV-2-specific TCRs that had been generated using the MIRA antigen-specificity platform. Breadth was defined as the fraction of unique TCRs that were SARS-CoV-2-associated, and depth was defined as the fraction of total T cells that were SARS-CoV-2-associated. Using the MIRA data, every spike-specific TCR was mapped to the spike region that the TCR reacted to and assigned to either a CD4 or a CD8 class. Log10-transformed breadth and depth values were compared by one-way ANOVA with Sidak's multiple comparisons tests. TCRdb obtained this table from immuneACCESS and retained in-frame rearrangements with V and J assigned. These tables miss some clones; where compared with another copy, unresolved V genes account for less than half of the shortfall, and the remainder is unexplained. Clone size and V and J calls were adopted from that table, with D and trimming inferred from the DNA. In this sample the table shows 160,000 or so clones, 85% to 90% of which occur a single time. The top ten hold about 1.5% of the sample.

Worth noting for this clone: Its specific antigen is unknown. Base qualities are not provided; no much larger clone lies one nucleotide away.

The time point label of this sample denotes: baseline before first vaccination. Samples from vaccinated people were obtained from the UK trials COV001 and COV002, which included a single-blind randomized controlled phase 2/3 trial of AZD1222 (ChAdOx1 nCoV-19) in healthy adults. For TCRbeta chain sequencing, PBMC samples from trial participants were taken at day 0 and at day 28 after the second dose. In this chain, TRBV2 is recombined with TRBJ2-5; matching of 6 bases hints at TRBD1 as the D gene. This TCR derives from an adult in good health. Here the sequenced sample was peripheral blood, taken on day 0 of AZD1222 vaccination. The nucleotides are TGTGCCAGCAGTGAGTTCGAAGGGGGCCAAGAGACCCAGTACTTC. It codes for CASSEFEGGQETQYF.